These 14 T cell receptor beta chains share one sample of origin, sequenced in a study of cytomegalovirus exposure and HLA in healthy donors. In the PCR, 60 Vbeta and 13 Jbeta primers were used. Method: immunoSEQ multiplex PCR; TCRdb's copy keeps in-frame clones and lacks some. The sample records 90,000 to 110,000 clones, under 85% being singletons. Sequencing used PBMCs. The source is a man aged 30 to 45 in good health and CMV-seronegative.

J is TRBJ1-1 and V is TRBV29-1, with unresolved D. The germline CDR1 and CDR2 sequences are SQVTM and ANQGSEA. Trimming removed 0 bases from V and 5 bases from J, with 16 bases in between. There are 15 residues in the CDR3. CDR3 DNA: TGCAGCGTTGAAGAAATTGCGGCAGGAGGGACTGAAGCTTTCTTT. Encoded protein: CSVEEIAAGGTEAFF.

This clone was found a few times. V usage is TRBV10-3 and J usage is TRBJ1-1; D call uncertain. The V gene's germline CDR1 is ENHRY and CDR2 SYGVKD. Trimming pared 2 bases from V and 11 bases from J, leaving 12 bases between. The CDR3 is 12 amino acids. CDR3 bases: TGTGCCATCAGTGAGGGAGGAGGGTTGGCTTTCTTT. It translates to CAISEGGGLAFF.

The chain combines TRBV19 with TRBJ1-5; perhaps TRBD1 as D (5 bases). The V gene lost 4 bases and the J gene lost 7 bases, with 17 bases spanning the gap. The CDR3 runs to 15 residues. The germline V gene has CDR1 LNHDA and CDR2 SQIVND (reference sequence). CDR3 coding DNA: TGTGCCAGTAGTACCGGGACTGGTGGTGGGCAGCCCCAGCATTTT. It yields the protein CASSTGTGGGQPQHF.

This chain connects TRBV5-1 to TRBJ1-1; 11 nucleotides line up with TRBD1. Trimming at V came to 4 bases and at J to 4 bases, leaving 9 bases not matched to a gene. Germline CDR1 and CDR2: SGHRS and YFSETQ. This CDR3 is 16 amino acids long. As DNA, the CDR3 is TGCGCCAGCAGCCTATGGGACAGGGGGGGGAGCACTGAAGCTTTCTTT. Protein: CASSLWDRGGSTEAFF.

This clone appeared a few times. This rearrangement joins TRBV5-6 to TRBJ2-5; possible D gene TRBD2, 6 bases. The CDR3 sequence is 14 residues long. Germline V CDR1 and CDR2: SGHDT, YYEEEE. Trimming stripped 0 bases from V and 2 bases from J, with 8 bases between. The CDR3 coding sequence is TGTGCCAGCAGCTTGGGGGGAGGTCAAGAGACCCAGTACTTC. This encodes CASSLGGGQETQYF.

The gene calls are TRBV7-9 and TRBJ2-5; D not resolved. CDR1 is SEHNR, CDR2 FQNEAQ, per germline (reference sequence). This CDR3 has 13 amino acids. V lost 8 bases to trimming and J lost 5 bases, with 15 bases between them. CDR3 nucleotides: TGTGCCAGCGGTAGAGGTATTGGGGAGACCCAGTACTTC. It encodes CASGRGIGETQYF.

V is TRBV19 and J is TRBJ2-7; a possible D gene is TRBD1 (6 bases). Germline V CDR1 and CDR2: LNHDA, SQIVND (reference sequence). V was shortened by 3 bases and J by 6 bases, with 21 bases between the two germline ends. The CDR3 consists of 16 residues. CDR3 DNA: TGTGCCAGTAGTATTTATTCACCGGCAGGGGTGGGCGAGCAGTACTTC. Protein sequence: CASSIYSPAGVGEQYF.

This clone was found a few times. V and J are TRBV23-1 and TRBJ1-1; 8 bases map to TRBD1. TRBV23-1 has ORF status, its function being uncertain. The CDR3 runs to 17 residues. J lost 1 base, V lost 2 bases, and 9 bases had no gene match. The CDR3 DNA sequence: TGCGCCAGCAGTCAAGACACAGGGGGAAAAGCGAACACTGAAGCTTTCTTT. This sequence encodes CASSQDTGGKANTEAFF.

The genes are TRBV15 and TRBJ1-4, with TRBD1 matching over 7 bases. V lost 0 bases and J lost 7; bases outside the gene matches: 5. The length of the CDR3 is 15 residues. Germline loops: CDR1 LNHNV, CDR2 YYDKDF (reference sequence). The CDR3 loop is CATSRDRQGSEKLFF. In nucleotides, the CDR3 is TGTGCCACCAGCAGAGATCGACAGGGTAGTGAAAAACTGTTTTTT.

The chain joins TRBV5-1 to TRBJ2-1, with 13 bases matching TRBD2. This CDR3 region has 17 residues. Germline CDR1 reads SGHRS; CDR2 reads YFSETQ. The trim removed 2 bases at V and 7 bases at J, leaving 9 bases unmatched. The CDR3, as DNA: TGCGCCAGCAGCTTAGATTCACCGGGACTAGCGGGGAATGAGCAGTTCTTC. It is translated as CASSLDSPGLAGNEQFF. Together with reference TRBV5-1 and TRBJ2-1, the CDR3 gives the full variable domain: KAGVTQTPRYLIKTRGQQVTLSCSPISGHRSVSWYQQTPGQGLQFLFEYFSETQRNKGNFPGRFSGRQFSNSRSEMNVSTLELGDSALYLCASSLDSPGLAGNEQFFGPGTRLTVL.

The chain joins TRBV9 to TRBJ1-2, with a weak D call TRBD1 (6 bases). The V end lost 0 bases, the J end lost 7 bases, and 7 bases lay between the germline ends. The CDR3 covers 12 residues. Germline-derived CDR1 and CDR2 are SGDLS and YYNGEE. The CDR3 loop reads CASSVARGGYTF. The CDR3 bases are TGTGCCAGCAGCGTAGCCAGGGGTGGCTACACCTTC. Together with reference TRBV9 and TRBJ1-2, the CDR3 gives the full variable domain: DSGVTQTPKHLITATGQRVTLRCSPRSGDLSVYWYQQSLDQGLQFLIQYYNGEERAKGNILERFSAQQFPDLHSELNLSSLELGDSALYFCASSVARGGYTFGSGTRLTVV.

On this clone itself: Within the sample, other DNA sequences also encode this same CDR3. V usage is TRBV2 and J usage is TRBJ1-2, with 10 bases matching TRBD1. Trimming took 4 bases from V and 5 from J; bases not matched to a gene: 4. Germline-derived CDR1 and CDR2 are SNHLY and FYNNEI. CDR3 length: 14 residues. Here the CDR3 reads CASSGQGASYGYTF. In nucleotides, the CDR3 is TGTGCCAGCAGTGGACAGGGGGCAAGTTATGGCTACACCTTC. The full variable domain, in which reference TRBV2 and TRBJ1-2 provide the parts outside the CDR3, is EPEVTQTPSHQVTQMGQEVILRCVPISNHLYFYWYRQILGQKVEFLVSFYNNEISEKSEIFDDQFSVERPDGSNFTLKIRSTKLEDSAMYFCASSGQGASYGYTFGSGTRLTVV.

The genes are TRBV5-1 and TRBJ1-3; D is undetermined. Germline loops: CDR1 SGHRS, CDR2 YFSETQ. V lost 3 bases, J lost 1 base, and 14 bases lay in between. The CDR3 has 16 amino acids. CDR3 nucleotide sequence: TGCGCCAGCAGCTACGGTGATAGGACTTCTGGAAACACCATATATTTT. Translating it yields CASSYGDRTSGNTIYF.

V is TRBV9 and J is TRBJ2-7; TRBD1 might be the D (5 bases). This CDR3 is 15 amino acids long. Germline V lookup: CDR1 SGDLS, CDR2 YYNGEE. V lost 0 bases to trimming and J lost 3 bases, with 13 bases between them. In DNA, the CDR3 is TGTGCCAGCAGCGTAGAAGGGGCACCGAACTACGAGCAGTACTTC. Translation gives CASSVEGAPNYEQYF.